One sample yielded the 22 T cell receptor beta chains listed below, sequenced in a study of blood T cell repertoires in COVID-19. Assay: immunoSEQ multiplex PCR; the TCRdb copy retains only in-frame clones and omits some. The sample yields about 230,000 clones, about 84% seen once. Source material: peripheral blood. The receptor set was obtained from a woman older than 75 with acute or convalescent COVID-19.

This clone was detected only a few times. This chain uses TRBV18 with TRBJ2-5; the D gene is possibly TRBD2 (5 bases). The germline gives CDR1 KGHSH, CDR2 LQKENI. The V and J ends lost 3 bases and 5 bases respectively, with 19 bases between them. The CDR3 totals 16 residues. The CDR3 region is CASSPRASSLGETQYF. CDR3 in DNA: TGTGCCAGCTCACCTCGAGCTAGCAGCCTGGGGGAGACCCAGTACTTC. The variable domain in full, with the rest retrieved from reference TRBV18 and TRBJ2-5, is NAGVMQNPRHLVRRRGQEARLRCSPMKGHSHVYWYRQLPEEGLKFMVYLQKENIIDESGMPKERFSAEFPKEGPSILRIQQVVRGDSAAYFCASSPRASSLGETQYFGPGTRLLVL.

V and J are TRBV30 and TRBJ2-2, with TRBD1 matching over 7 bases. The CDR3 runs 15 residues. The V and J ends lost 0 bases and 0 bases, in that order; junction bases with no gene match: 1. Germline values: CDR1 GTSNPN, CDR2 SVGIG (reference sequence). The CDR3 spells CAWSVDRANTGELFF. The CDR3 nucleotides read TGTGCCTGGAGTGTAGACAGGGCGAACACCGGGGAGCTGTTTTTT.

This clone has a handful of counts. CDR3 protein: CASSDDRGNQPQHF. The CDR3 DNA reads TGCGCCAGCAGTGATGACAGGGGAAATCAGCCCCAGCATTTT. The chain recombines TRBV10-2 with TRBJ1-5; 8 bases line up with TRBD1. The CDR3 loop spans 14 amino acids. J lost 4 bases, V lost 3 bases, and 2 bases had no gene match. Germline CDR1 is WSHSY and CDR2 is SAAADI.

The V gene is TRBV19, the J gene TRBJ2-7; 14 bases line up with TRBD2. Losses at the gene ends were 5 bases for V and 4 bases for J; bases not matched to a gene: 10. The CDR3 runs 17 residues. Germline CDR1 LNHDA, CDR2 SQIVND (reference sequence). CDR3 coding DNA: TGTGCCAGTAGTCGCACCGGGACTAGCGGGAGCGCGTACGAGCAGTACTTC. It is translated as CASSRTGTSGSAYEQYF. The full variable domain, completed using reference TRBV19 and TRBJ2-7, is DGGITQSPKYLFRKEGQNVTLSCEQNLNHDAMYWYRQDPGQGLRLIYYSQIVNDFQKGDIAEGYSVSREKKESFPLTVTSAQKNPTAFYLCASSRTGTSGSAYEQYFGPGTRLTVT.

A note on this clone: The same CDR3 arises from other DNA sequences in this sample as well. This chain joins TRBV6-5 and TRBJ2-5; 8 positions agree with TRBD1. The CDR3 covers 13 residues. CDR1 and CDR2 (germline): MNHEY, SVGAGI. V lost 6 bases to trimming and J lost 5 bases; unmatched junction nucleotides: 5. CDR3 DNA: TGTGCCAGCAGACCGACAGGGGTCGAGACCCAGTACTTC. It yields the protein CASRPTGVETQYF.

The V gene is TRBV7-2, the J gene TRBJ1-2; D uncertain. Trimming left V 1 base short and J 4 bases short, with 7 bases between. The germline V gene has CDR1 SGHTA and CDR2 FQGNSA. CDR3 length: 13 amino acids. The chain's CDR3 is CASSLDTIYGYTF. CDR3 coding DNA: TGTGCCAGCAGCTTAGATACTATCTATGGCTACACCTTC.

The chain recombines TRBV20-1 with TRBJ2-5; D perhaps matches TRBD1 (5 bases). V was trimmed by 3 bases and J by 2 bases, leaving 13 bases between them. This CDR3 has 14 amino acids. Germline assignment: CDR1 DFQATT and CDR2 SNEGSKA (reference sequence). The CDR3 DNA follows: TGCAGTGCTAGTGGGGCTGGATTTCAAGAGACCCAGTACTTC. It translates to CSASGAGFQETQYF.

The rearrangement uses TRBV9 and TRBJ1-5, with a tentative D call TRBD1 (6 bases). The V gene's germline CDR1 is SGDLS and CDR2 YYNGEE. V was trimmed by 0 bases and J by 3 bases, leaving 10 bases between them. There are 15 residues in the CDR3. CDR3 DNA: TGTGCCAGCAGCGTAGGCAGGGGTAACAATCAGCCCCAGCATTTT. Protein: CASSVGRGNNQPQHF.

The CDR3 reads CASSVGSGNEQFF. The CDR3 DNA reads as TGTGCCAGCAGCGTAGGTAGCGGCAATGAGCAGTTCTTC. This chain joins TRBV9 and TRBJ2-1; D may be TRBD2 (6 bases). The CDR3 is 13 amino acids. With 0 bases removed from V and 6 bases from J, the gap between germline ends came to 7 bases. Per germline, CDR1 SGDLS and CDR2 YYNGEE.

In DNA, the CDR3 is TGCGCCAGCAGCCAAGACGACTTCGTGAACACTGAAGCTTTCTTT. Translating it yields CASSQDDFVNTEAFF. The chain links TRBV4-1 to TRBJ1-1, with D unresolved. The V and J ends lost 0 bases and 0 bases respectively, with 8 bases between them. Germline CDR1 reads MGHRA; CDR2 reads YSYEKL. The CDR3 runs to 15 residues.

The V call is TRBV7-3, the J call TRBJ1-1; possibly TRBD1 for D (6 bases). The germline V gene encodes CDR1 SGHTA and CDR2 FQGTGA. The V and J ends lost 4 bases and 3 bases respectively, with 12 bases between them. The CDR3 is 14 residues long. Here the CDR3 reads CASSSNSGDTEAFF. The CDR3 coding sequence is TGTGCCAGCAGCTCCAATTCAGGGGACACTGAAGCTTTCTTT.

The rearrangement links TRBV27 to TRBJ2-1, with D possibly TRBD1 on 5 matching bases. The CDR3 loop spans 15 amino acids. CDR1 MNHEY and CDR2 SMNVEV come from the germline V gene (reference sequence). V was pared by 3 bases and J by 2 bases, with 11 bases between. CDR3 protein: CASSFKGVTYNEQFF. CDR3 sequence (DNA): TGTGCCAGCAGTTTCAAAGGGGTTACCTACAATGAGCAGTTCTTC.

This clone was seen a single time. The V and J genes are TRBV6-1 and TRBJ1-6, with a weak D call TRBD1 (6 bases). The V gene's germline CDR1 is MNHNS and CDR2 SASEGT. Trimming cost V 2 bases and J 7 bases, with 12 bases left between them. CDR3 length: 15 amino acids. CDR3 sequence (DNA): TGTGCCAGCAGTGAAAAAGACAGGAAAAATTCACCCCTCCACTTT. Protein product: CASSEKDRKNSPLHF.

This clone was found once. The chain has TRBV5-1 and TRBJ2-4, with 8 bases matching TRBD1. The germline V gene has CDR1 SGHRS and CDR2 YFSETQ. The length of the CDR3 is 15 residues. V lost 0 bases to trimming and J lost 4 bases; unmatched junction nucleotides: 3. CDR3 sequence reads: CASSLARTGKNIQYF. Written as DNA, the CDR3 is TGCGCCAGCAGCTTGGCCCGGACAGGGAAAAACATTCAGTACTTC.

The chain recombines TRBV30 with TRBJ1-1, with 7 bases identical to TRBD1. Germline V gene sequence: CDR1 GTSNPN, CDR2 SVGIG (reference sequence). The CDR3 runs 12 residues. Losses at the gene ends were 5 bases for V and 8 bases for J; bases not matched to a gene: 8. In nucleotides, the CDR3 is TGTGCCTGGGCCGACAGGGTATCGGAAGCTTTCTTT. This translates into CAWADRVSEAFF.

This chain links TRBV7-9 with TRBJ1-2; no firm D call. V was clipped by 4 bases and J by 0 bases, with 12 bases between them. This CDR3 comprises 15 residues. CDR1 and CDR2 from the germline V gene are SEHNR and FQNEAQ (reference sequence). Written as DNA, the CDR3 is TGTGCCAGCAGCTATCCAGGCGATACTAACTATGGCTACACCTTC. Protein product: CASSYPGDTNYGYTF.

CDR3 protein: CASSGRQGGGQPQHF. The DNA for the CDR3 is TGTGCCAGCAGCGGCAGACAGGGCGGCGGTCAGCCCCAGCATTTT. The chain carries TRBV7-8 and TRBJ1-5, with 7 bases matching TRBD1. The CDR3 has 15 amino acids. Germline V CDR1 and CDR2: SGHVS, FQNEAQ. V shed 5 bases and J 6 bases; nucleotides not matched to a gene: 10.

V and J are TRBV27 and TRBJ1-1, with D possibly being TRBD1 (6 bases). This CDR3 is 14 amino acids long. The germline gives CDR1 MNHEY, CDR2 SMNVEV (reference sequence). Trimming took 2 bases from V and 4 from J, leaving 11 bases between them. The DNA of the CDR3 is TGTGCCAGCAGTTTAGGTCACAGGGTCACTGAAGCTTTCTTT. This codes for CASSLGHRVTEAFF.

This chain's CDR3 is CASSHGTPGEQFF. The DNA of the CDR3 is TGTGCCAGCAGCCATGGAACTCCCGGGGAGCAGTTCTTC. The V call is TRBV7-3, the J call TRBJ2-1; D is uncertain. Trimming removed 5 bases at V and 10 bases at J, with 15 bases between. The V gene's germline CDR1 is SGHTA and CDR2 FQGTGA. This CDR3 is built from 13 residues.

This chain joins TRBV25-1 and TRBJ1-2; perhaps TRBD1 as D (6 bases). The CDR3 runs to 14 residues. Between the trimmed V and J ends, which lost 7 bases and 4 bases, there was a span of 16 bases. The germline gives CDR1 MGHDK, CDR2 SYGVNS. Here the CDR3 DNA reads TGTGCCAGCATGGCAGGGGCAGGCCCCTATGGCTACACCTTC. It yields the protein CASMAGAGPYGYTF.

The CDR3 DNA follows: TGTGCCAGCAGCTCAATAGACAGGGTATTCCTCTACGAGCAGTACTTC. Protein: CASSSIDRVFLYEQYF. The rearrangement links TRBV5-4 to TRBJ2-7; 7 nucleotides line up with TRBD1. The V and J ends lost 3 bases and 3 bases, in that order; junction bases with no gene match: 12. The CDR3 totals 16 residues. Germline V gene data show CDR1 as SGHNT and CDR2 as YYREEE (reference sequence).

The rearrangement uses TRBV28 and TRBJ1-1; D not resolved. Germline V gene lookup returns CDR1 MDHEN and CDR2 SYDVKM. CDR3 length equals 12 residues. The V and J ends lost 5 bases and 3 bases respectively, with 7 bases between them. In nucleotides, the CDR3 is TGTGCCAGCAGTCTCGGTCACACTGAAGCTTTCTTT. It specifies CASSLGHTEAFF.